Presented here are 6 T cell receptor beta chains from one specimen sequenced in a study of cytomegalovirus exposure and HLA in healthy donors. Primers for the PCR totalled 60 Vbeta and 13 Jbeta. This table comes from immunoSEQ multiplex PCR, and its TCRdb copy is limited to in-frame clones, with some not included. The listing records some 180,000 clones. Sequences were obtained from PBMCs. These receptors were collected from a man aged 25 to 45 in good health and CMV-seronegative.

The J gene is TRBJ2-1, the V gene TRBV13; weak D call: TRBD2 (6 bases). V was cut by 2 bases and J by 8 bases, with 22 bases left in between. The CDR3 runs 17 residues. CDR1 and CDR2 (germline): PRHDT, FYEKMQ (reference sequence). For the CDR3, the DNA is TGTGCCAGCAGCTTACGGGGGTATATACGAGGGCGCGATGAGCAGTTCTTC. Translating it yields CASSLRGYIRGRDEQFF.

The chain carries TRBV4-3 and TRBJ2-1, with 7 bases fitting TRBD2. CDR1 and CDR2 from the germline V gene are LGHNA and YSLEER. V was pared by 1 base and J by 6 bases, with 6 bases of the junction left unmatched. This CDR3 has 15 amino acids. The CDR3: CASSQGSASGNEQFF. The CDR3 bases are TGCGCCAGCAGCCAAGGCTCCGCTAGCGGCAATGAGCAGTTCTTC.

The J gene is TRBJ2-7, the V gene TRBV4-2; D may be TRBD2 (6 bases). The CDR3 covers 17 residues. CDR1 is LGHNA and CDR2 is YNFKEQ in the germline V gene. V shed 1 base and J shed 3 bases, with 19 bases lying between them. CDR3 bases: TGTGCCAGCAGCCAAGCTTTAGGAGACGCGGGGTTCTACGAGCAGTACTTC. Amino acid sequence: CASSQALGDAGFYEQYF.

The rearrangement joins TRBV6-5 to TRBJ1-2, with TRBD1 as a possible D gene (6 bases). Germline V gene lookup returns CDR1 MNHEY and CDR2 SVGAGI. Trimming cost V 0 bases and J 7 bases, with 15 bases left between them. This CDR3 spans 15 amino acids. In nucleotides, the CDR3 is TGTGCCAGCAGTTACTCGTCCGGGACACAGGGTGGCTACACCTTC. Translating it yields CASSYSSGTQGGYTF.

The chain employs TRBV13 and TRBJ2-7, with D unresolved. V lost 5 bases and J lost 3, with 5 bases in between. Germline CDR1 reads PRHDT; CDR2 reads FYEKMQ (reference sequence). CDR3 length equals 11 residues. This chain's CDR3 is CASSHYYEQYF. The CDR3 DNA reads TGTGCCAGCAGCCACTACTACGAGCAGTACTTC. The whole variable domain, remainder taken from reference TRBV13 and TRBJ2-7, is AAGVIQSPRHLIKEKRETATLKCYPIPRHDTVYWYQQGPGQDPQFLISFYEKMQSDKGSIPDRFSAQQFSDYHSELNMSSLELGDSALYFCASSHYYEQYFGPGTRLTVT.

The chain recombines TRBV11-2 with TRBJ2-7, with TRBD1 matching 9 bases. V shed 7 bases and J 4 bases; nucleotides not matched to a gene: 8. The CDR3 runs to 14 residues. The germline V gene has CDR1 SGHAT and CDR2 FQNNGV. The CDR3 nucleotides are TGTGCCAGCAACCACAGGGGGCGGCTGTACGAGCAGTACTTC. The encoded protein is CASNHRGRLYEQYF.